Presented here are 21 T cell receptor beta chains from one specimen sequenced in a study of follicular helper T cells after annual influenza vaccination. Time point: 2015-2016 season, pre-vaccination. The assay was immunoSEQ multiplex PCR, and TCRdb's table has in-frame clones only and misses some. Among roughly 15,000 clones listed, 65% to 85% were seen once. Sequences were derived from CXCR5- memory CD4+ T cells sorted from blood, sampled on the day of influenza vaccination. Receptors were obtained from an adult who received the influenza vaccine.

In its sample, this clone was seen a few times. This chain uses TRBV19 with TRBJ2-5; weak D call: TRBD1 (7 bases). Trimming removed 7 bases at V and 5 bases at J, with 14 bases between. The CDR3 runs to 13 residues. Germline CDR1 reads LNHDA; CDR2 reads SQIVND (reference sequence). The CDR3 sequence: CASIGGGGETQYF. As DNA, the CDR3 is TGTGCCAGTATAGGAGGGGGCGGTGAGACCCAGTACTTC.

V and J are TRBV7-9 and TRBJ1-2; 8 nucleotides align to TRBD1. From germline, CDR1 is SEHNR and CDR2 FQNEAQ (reference sequence). The CDR3 loop spans 15 amino acids. Trimming removed 0 bases from V and 7 bases from J; junction bases left unmatched: 7. In nucleotides, the CDR3 is TGTGCCAGCAGCTTAGCCCCCTCGGACAGGGTTGGCTACACCTTC. It encodes CASSLAPSDRVGYTF.

The chain recombines TRBV29-1 with TRBJ2-5; a weak D match, TRBD2 (6 bases). This CDR3 spans 12 amino acids. V lost 8 bases and J lost 5, with 15 bases in between. Germline V gives CDR1 SQVTM, CDR2 ANQGSEA. The CDR3 protein is CSTSEGSETQYF. The CDR3 coding sequence is TGCAGCACTTCGGAGGGGAGTGAGACCCAGTACTTC.

V usage is TRBV5-6 and J usage is TRBJ1-1; D unclear. CDR1 is SGHDT and CDR2 is YYEEEE in the germline V gene. This CDR3 is built from 14 residues. V lost 2 bases and J 2 bases, leaving 10 bases between the germline ends. The CDR3 bases are TGTGCCAGCAGCTTATGGAGGCTTAACACTGAAGCTTTCTTT. The encoded protein is CASSLWRLNTEAFF.

The chain carries TRBV6-1 and TRBJ2-7; TRBD1 aligns across 7 bases. The J segment lost 3 bases and the V segment lost 3 bases, leaving 14 bases of the junction unmatched. The V gene's germline CDR1 is MNHNS and CDR2 SASEGT. The CDR3 extends over 17 amino acids. Here the CDR3 reads CASSDKWAGGWGYEQYF. The CDR3, as DNA: TGTGCCAGCAGTGACAAGTGGGCAGGGGGTTGGGGCTACGAGCAGTACTTC.

In its sample, this clone was seen once. The V and J genes are TRBV6-1 and TRBJ2-5; 7 positions agree with TRBD2. In germline, CDR1 is MNHNS, CDR2 SASEGT. The CDR3 runs 15 residues. With V trimmed by 3 bases and J by 4 bases, 8 bases remained unmatched. The CDR3 DNA is TGTGCCAGCAGTGATCAACTAGCGAAGAGAGAGACCCAGTACTTC. This codes for CASSDQLAKRETQYF.

On this clone itself: Additional DNA sequences in this sample encode the identical CDR3. CDR3 DNA sequence: TGTGCCAGCAGCTTAGTGACTAGCGGGGCGGAGACCCAGTACTTC. Translating gives CASSLVTSGAETQYF. V gene TRBV7-9 combines with J gene TRBJ2-5; TRBD2 matches 11 bases. CDR1 is SEHNR, CDR2 FQNEAQ, per germline (reference sequence). V lost 1 base and J lost 5; bases outside the gene matches: 3. CDR3 length equals 15 residues.

The rearrangement uses TRBV2 and TRBJ1-1; D is unclear. V was pared by 5 bases and J by 2 bases, with 9 bases between. This CDR3 comprises 13 residues. The V gene's germline CDR1 is SNHLY and CDR2 FYNNEI. The CDR3 protein is CASSSTTNTEAFF. For the CDR3, the DNA is TGTGCCAGCAGTTCGACAACAAACACTGAAGCTTTCTTT.

V is TRBV5-5 and J is TRBJ1-6; no reliable D call. This CDR3 is built from 14 residues. Germline CDR1 and CDR2: SGHKS and YYEKEE (reference sequence). Trimming shortened V by 4 bases and J by 9 bases, and 14 bases separated the two germline ends. CDR3 coding DNA: TGTGCCAGCAGCCCTGGAGTCGGGATTTCACCCCTCCACTTT. Translated: CASSPGVGISPLHF.

The chain has TRBV6-6 and TRBJ2-2, with D possibly matching TRBD2 (7 bases). The V and J ends lost 2 bases and 7 bases respectively, with 14 bases between them. The CDR3 loop spans 15 amino acids. In germline, CDR1 is MNHNY, CDR2 SVGAGI (reference sequence). The CDR3 region is CASSYRRGGIGELFF. The CDR3 DNA sequence: TGTGCCAGCAGTTACCGGAGGGGGGGCATCGGGGAGCTGTTTTTT.

This clone was found once. The CDR3 nucleotides read TGTGCCAGCATTTATAAAGTGGGACGTGGGGCCAACGTCCTGACTTTC. Protein product: CASIYKVGRGANVLTF. The chain employs TRBV27 and TRBJ2-6; D is possibly TRBD1 or TRBD2 (5 bases each). The CDR3 loop spans 16 amino acids. V was shortened by 7 bases and J by 3 bases, with 16 bases between the two germline ends. Looked up from germline, CDR1 is MNHEY and CDR2 is SMNVEV (reference sequence).

The J gene is TRBJ1-2, the V gene TRBV5-6; D uncertain. The CDR3 runs to 12 residues. The germline V gene encodes CDR1 SGHDT and CDR2 YYEEEE. V was shortened by 4 bases and J by 7 bases, with 11 bases between the two germline ends. CDR3 in amino acids: CASSRRSSGYTF. The CDR3 DNA is TGTGCCAGCAGCAGGCGGAGTAGTGGCTACACCTTC.

Only a few counts were recorded for this clone. The gene calls are TRBV16 and TRBJ2-7; 8 bases map to TRBD1. CDR1 is KGHSY, CDR2 FQNENV, per germline. The CDR3 runs 14 residues. Trimming at V came to 6 bases and at J to 2 bases, leaving 6 bases not matched to a gene. The CDR3 reads CASRHGTGTYEQYF. The DNA for the CDR3 is TGTGCCAGCAGACATGGGACAGGCACCTACGAGCAGTACTTC.

This chain uses TRBV18 with TRBJ2-3; D might be TRBD1 (5 bases). V was cut by 2 bases and J by 0 bases, with 12 bases left in between. Germline V gene data show CDR1 as KGHSH and CDR2 as LQKENI. The CDR3 spans 16 residues. This chain's CDR3 is CASSPGHTPSTDTQYF. In DNA form, the CDR3 reads TGTGCCAGCTCACCAGGACACACTCCAAGCACAGATACGCAGTATTTT.

The CDR3 coding sequence is TGTGCCAGCAGCTTAGGGGGCAGATACACAGATACGCAGTATTTT. Protein product: CASSLGGRYTDTQYF. The chain recombines TRBV7-2 with TRBJ2-3; tentatively, D is TRBD1 (5 bases). The CDR3 is 15 residues long. Germline assignment: CDR1 SGHTA and CDR2 FQGNSA. The V end was cut by 1 base, the J end by 2 bases, with 10 bases between.

The rearrangement uses TRBV30 and TRBJ1-4; 7 bases are shared with TRBD1. Germline CDR1 is GTSNPN and CDR2 is SVGIG (reference sequence). The CDR3 consists of 15 residues. Unmatched junction bases numbered 6, after V lost 1 base and J lost 4 bases. The CDR3 region is CAWSAQQGINEKLFF. In DNA form, the CDR3 reads TGTGCCTGGAGTGCCCAACAGGGGATTAATGAAAAACTGTTTTTT.

The J gene is TRBJ2-5, the V gene TRBV4-1, with unresolved D. Deletions cut 4 bases from V and 4 bases from J, with 13 bases between. The CDR3 sequence is 14 residues long. Germline CDR1 reads MGHRA; CDR2 reads YSYEKL. The CDR3 here is CASSPQARGETQYF. The CDR3 bases are TGCGCCAGCAGCCCACAAGCGAGAGGAGAGACCCAGTACTTC.

The CDR3 DNA reads as TGTGCCAGCAGTCCACTCGGAGCTCTCGGGGCCAACGTCCTGACTTTC. Its translation: CASSPLGALGANVLTF. V usage is TRBV6-4 and J usage is TRBJ2-6; no definite D call. The V end was cut by 5 bases, the J end by 4 bases, with 15 bases between. Germline loops: CDR1 MRHNA, CDR2 SNTAGT. The CDR3 extends over 16 amino acids.

This clone has only one observation. CDR3 nucleotides: TGTGCCAGCAGCTTAGGAGGGGGCCATCAGCCCCAGCATTTT. Residues: CASSLGGGHQPQHF. The chain has TRBV7-9 and TRBJ1-5, with 7 positions matching TRBD1. Germline CDR1 SEHNR, CDR2 FQNEAQ (reference sequence). Unmatched junction bases numbered 2, after V lost 1 base and J lost 5 bases. This CDR3 comprises 14 residues.

The gene calls are TRBV7-7 and TRBJ2-7; weak D call: TRBD1 (6 bases). Germline assignment: CDR1 SSHAT and CDR2 FNYEAQ (reference sequence). The CDR3 runs to 14 residues. V was trimmed by 3 bases and J by 0 bases, leaving 9 bases between them. The CDR3 spells CASSLGAGSYEQYF. The CDR3 coding sequence is TGTGCCAGCAGCTTGGGGGCCGGCTCCTACGAGCAGTACTTC.

The V and J genes are TRBV19 and TRBJ1-5; the D is unclear. This CDR3 contains 17 residues. Germline CDR1 and CDR2: LNHDA and SQIVND (reference sequence). The V gene lost 1 base and the J gene lost 5 bases, with 18 bases spanning the gap. The CDR3 nucleotides are TGTGCCAGTAGTATAGTCTTTTCCCGAGACGGCTATCAGCCCCAGCATTTT. The encoded protein is CASSIVFSRDGYQPQHF. The entire variable domain, with the rest obtained from reference TRBV19 and TRBJ1-5, is as follows: DGGITQSPKYLFRKEGQNVTLSCEQNLNHDAMYWYRQDPGQGLRLIYYSQIVNDFQKGDIAEGYSVSREKKESFPLTVTSAQKNPTAFYLCASSIVFSRDGYQPQHFGDGTRLSIL.